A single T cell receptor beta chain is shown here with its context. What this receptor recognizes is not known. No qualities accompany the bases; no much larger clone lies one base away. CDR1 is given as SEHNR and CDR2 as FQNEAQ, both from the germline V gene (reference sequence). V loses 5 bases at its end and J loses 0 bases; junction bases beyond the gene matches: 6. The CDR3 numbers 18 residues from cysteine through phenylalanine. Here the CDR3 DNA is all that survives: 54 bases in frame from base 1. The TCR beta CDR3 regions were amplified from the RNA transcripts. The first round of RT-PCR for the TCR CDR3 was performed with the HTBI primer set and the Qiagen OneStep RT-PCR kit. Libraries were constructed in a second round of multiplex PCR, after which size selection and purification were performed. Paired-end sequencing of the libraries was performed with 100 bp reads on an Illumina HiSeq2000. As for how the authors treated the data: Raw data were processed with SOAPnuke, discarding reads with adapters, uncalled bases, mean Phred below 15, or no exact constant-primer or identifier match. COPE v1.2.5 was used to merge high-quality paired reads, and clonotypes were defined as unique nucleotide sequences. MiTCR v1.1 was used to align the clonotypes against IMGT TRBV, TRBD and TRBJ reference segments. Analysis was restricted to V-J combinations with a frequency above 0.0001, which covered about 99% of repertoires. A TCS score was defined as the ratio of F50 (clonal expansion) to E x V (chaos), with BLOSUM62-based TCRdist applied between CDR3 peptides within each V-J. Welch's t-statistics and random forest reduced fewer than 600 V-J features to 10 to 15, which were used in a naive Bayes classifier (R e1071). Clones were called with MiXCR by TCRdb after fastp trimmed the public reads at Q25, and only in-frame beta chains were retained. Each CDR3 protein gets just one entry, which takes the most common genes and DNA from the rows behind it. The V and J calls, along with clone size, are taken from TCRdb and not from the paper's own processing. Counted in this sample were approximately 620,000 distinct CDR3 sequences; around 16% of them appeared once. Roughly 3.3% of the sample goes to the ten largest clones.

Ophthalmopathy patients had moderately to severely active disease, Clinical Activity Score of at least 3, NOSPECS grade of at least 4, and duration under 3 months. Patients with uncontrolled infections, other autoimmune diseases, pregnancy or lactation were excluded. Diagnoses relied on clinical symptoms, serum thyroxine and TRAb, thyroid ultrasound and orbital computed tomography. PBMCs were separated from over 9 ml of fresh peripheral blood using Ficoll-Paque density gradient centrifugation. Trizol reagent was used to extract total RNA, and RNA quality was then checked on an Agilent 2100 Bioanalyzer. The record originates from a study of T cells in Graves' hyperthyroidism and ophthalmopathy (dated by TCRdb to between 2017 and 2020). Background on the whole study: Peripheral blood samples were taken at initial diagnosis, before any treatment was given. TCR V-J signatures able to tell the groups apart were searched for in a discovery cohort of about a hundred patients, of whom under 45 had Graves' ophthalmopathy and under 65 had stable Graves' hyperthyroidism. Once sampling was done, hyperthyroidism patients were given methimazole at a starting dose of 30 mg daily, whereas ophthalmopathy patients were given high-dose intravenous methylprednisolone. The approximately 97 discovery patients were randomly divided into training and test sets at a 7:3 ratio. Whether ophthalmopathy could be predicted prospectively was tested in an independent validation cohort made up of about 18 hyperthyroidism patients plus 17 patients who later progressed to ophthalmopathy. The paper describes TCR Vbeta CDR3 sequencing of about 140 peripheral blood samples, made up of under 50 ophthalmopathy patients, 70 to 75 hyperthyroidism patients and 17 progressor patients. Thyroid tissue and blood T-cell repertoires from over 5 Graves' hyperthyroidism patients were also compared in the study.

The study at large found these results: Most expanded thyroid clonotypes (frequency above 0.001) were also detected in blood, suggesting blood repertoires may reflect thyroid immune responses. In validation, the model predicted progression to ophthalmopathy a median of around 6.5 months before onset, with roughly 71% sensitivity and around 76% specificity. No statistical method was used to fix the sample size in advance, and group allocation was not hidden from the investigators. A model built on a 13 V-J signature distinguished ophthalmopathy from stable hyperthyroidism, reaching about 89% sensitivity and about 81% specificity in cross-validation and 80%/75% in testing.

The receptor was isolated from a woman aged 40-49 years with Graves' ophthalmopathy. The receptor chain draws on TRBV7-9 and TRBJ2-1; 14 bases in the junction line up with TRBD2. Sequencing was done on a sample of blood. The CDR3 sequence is CASSMTSGRESSYNEQFF. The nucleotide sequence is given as TGTGCCAGCAGCATGACTAGCGGGAGGGAGAGCTCCTACAATGAGCAGTTCTTC. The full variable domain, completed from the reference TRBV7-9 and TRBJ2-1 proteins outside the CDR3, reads DTGVSQNPRHKITKRGQNVTFRCDPISEHNRLYWYRQTLGQGPEFLTYFQNEAQLEKSRLLSDRFSAERPKGSFSTLEIQRTEQGDSAMYLCASSMTSGRESSYNEQFFGPGTRLTVL.